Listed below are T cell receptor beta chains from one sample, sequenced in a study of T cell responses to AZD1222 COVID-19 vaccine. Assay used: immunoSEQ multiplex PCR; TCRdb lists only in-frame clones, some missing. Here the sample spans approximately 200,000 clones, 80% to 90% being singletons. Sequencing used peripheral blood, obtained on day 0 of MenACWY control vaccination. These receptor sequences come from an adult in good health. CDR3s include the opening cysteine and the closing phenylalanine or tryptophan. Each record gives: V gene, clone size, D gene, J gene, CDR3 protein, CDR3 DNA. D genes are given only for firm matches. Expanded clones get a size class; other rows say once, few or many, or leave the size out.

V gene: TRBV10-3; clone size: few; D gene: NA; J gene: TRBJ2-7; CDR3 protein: CAISDPRAGKIYEQYF; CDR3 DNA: TGTGCCATCAGTGACCCCCGGGCAGGGAAAATCTACGAGCAGTACTTC
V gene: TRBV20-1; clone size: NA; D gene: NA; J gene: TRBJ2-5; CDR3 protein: CSASKVVDETQYF; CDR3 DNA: TGCAGTGCTAGTAAGGTGGTCGACGAGACCCAGTACTTC
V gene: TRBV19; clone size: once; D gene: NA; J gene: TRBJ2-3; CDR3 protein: CASSIDPTDTQYF; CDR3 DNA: TGTGCCAGTAGTATAGATCCCACAGATACGCAGTATTTT
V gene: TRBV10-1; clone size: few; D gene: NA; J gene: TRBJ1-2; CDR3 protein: CASRMGYGYTF; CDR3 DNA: TGCGCCAGCAGAATGGGGTATGGCTACACCTTC
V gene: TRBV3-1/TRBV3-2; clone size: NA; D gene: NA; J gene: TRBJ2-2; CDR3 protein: CASSQVGRGFAGELFF; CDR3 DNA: TGTGCCAGCAGCCAAGTAGGGCGCGGTTTCGCCGGGGAGCTGTTTTTT
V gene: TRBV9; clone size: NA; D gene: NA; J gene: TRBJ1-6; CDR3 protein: CASGGSPLHF; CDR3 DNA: TGTGCCAGCGGGGGTTCACCCCTCCACTTT
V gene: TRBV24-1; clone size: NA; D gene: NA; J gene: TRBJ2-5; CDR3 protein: CAKHRPVKATQYF; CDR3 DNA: TGTGCCAAACACCGGCCAGTTAAGGCGACCCAGTACTTC
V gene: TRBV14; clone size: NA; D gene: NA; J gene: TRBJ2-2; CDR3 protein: CASSQEWGSTGELFF; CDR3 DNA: TGTGCCAGCAGCCAAGAGTGGGGCAGCACCGGGGAGCTGTTTTTT
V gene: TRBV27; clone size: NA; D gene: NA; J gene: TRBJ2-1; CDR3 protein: CASSLRGSYNEQFF; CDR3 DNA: TGTGCCAGCAGTTTGAGGGGTTCCTACAATGAGCAGTTCTTC
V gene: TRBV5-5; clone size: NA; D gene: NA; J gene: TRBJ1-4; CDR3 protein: CASSGRDRAPKLFF; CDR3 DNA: TGTGCCAGCAGCGGCCGGGACCGAGCCCCAAAACTGTTTTTT
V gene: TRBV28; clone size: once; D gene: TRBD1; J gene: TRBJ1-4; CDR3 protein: CASRTGGNEKLFF; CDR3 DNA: TGTGCCAGCAGGACAGGGGGTAATGAAAAACTGTTTTTT
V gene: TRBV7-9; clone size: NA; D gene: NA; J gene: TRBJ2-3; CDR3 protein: CASSFDGGTDTQYF; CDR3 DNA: TGTGCCAGCAGCTTCGACGGAGGCACAGATACGCAGTATTTT
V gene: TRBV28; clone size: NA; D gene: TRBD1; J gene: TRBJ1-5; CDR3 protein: CASSYYPGGSDQPQHF; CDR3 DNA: TGTGCCAGCAGTTATTACCCAGGGGGCTCGGATCAGCCCCAGCATTTT
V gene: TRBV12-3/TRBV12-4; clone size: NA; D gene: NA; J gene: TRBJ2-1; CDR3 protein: CASSFSLLEQFF; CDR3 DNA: TGTGCCAGCAGTTTCAGTCTACTTGAGCAGTTCTTC
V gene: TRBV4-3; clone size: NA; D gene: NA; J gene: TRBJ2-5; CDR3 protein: CASSQVGRETQYF; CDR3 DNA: TGCGCCAGCAGCCAAGTGGGCCGGGAGACCCAGTACTTC
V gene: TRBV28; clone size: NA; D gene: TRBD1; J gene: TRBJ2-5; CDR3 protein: CASSFRTDRVSETQYF; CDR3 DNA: TGTGCCAGCAGTTTTCGAACGGACAGGGTGAGCGAGACCCAGTACTTC
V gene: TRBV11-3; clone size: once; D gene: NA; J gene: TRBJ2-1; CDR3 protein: CASSLDGLADGDEQFF; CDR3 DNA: TGTGCCAGCAGCTTAGATGGCCTAGCTGATGGCGATGAGCAGTTCTTC
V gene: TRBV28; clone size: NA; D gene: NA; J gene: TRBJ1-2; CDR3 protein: CASATVGNYGYTF; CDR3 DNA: TGTGCCAGCGCAACGGTCGGTAACTATGGCTACACCTTC
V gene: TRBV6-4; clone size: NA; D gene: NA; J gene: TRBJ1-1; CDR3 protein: CASSDSIRGTEAFF; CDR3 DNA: TGTGCCAGCAGTGACTCGATAAGGGGGACTGAAGCTTTCTTT
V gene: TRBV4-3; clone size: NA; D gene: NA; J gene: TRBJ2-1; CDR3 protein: CASSQVQRGHQGGNEQFF; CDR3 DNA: TGCGCCAGCAGCCAAGTCCAGAGGGGCCATCAAGGGGGGAATGAGCAGTTCTTC
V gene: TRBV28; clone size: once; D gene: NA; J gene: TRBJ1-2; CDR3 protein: CASRNTLAGEHYGYTF; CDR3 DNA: TGTGCCAGCAGAAATACTCTTGCAGGGGAACACTATGGCTACACCTTC
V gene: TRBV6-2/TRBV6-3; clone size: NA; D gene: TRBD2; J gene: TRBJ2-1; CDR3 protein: CASSYSGGPYNEQFF; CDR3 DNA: TGTGCCAGCAGTTACAGCGGGGGCCCTTACAATGAGCAGTTCTTC
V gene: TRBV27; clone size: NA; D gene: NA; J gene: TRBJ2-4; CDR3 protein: CASSFQGRPDIQYF; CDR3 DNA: TGTGCCAGCAGTTTTCAGGGTCGTCCAGACATTCAGTACTTC
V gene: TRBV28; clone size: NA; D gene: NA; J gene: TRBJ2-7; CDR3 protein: CASSFPGVGYEQYF; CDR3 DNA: TGTGCCAGCAGTTTCCCGGGAGTAGGATACGAGCAGTACTTC
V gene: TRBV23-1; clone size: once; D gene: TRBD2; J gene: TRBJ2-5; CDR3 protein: CASSRTLAGGPETQYF; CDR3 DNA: TGCGCCAGCAGTCGTACACTAGCGGGGGGGCCCGAGACCCAGTACTTC
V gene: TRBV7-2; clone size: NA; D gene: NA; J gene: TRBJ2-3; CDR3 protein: CASSLAPADTQYF; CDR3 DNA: TGTGCCAGCAGCTTAGCCCCCGCAGATACGCAGTATTTT
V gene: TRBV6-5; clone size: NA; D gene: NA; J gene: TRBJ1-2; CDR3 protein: CASSYRGGYTF; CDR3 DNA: TGTGCCAGCAGTTACCGAGGAGGCTACACCTTC
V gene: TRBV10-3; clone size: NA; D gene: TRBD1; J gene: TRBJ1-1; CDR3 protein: CAISEGQANTEAFF; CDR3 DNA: TGTGCCATCAGTGAGGGACAGGCGAACACTGAAGCTTTCTTT
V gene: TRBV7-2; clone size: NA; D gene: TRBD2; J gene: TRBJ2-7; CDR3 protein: CASSGGTSGSTTLEQYF; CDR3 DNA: TGTGCCAGCAGCGGCGGGACTAGCGGGAGTACCACTCTCGAGCAGTACTTC